This entry features one T cell receptor (beta chain) sequence. V dropped 3 bases and J dropped 4; count of bases not matched to a gene: 5. Per the germline V gene, CDR1 is SGHVS and CDR2 is FNYEAQ. This CDR3 region has 14 residues. The data belong to a study of blood T cell repertoires in COVID-19. Overall study: Italy, Spain and the United States were the sources of the convalescent and acute COVID-19 samples. Sources were T cells, B-cell-depleted T cells, or PBMCs; the material itself was cDNA or gDNA.

Assay: immunoSEQ multiplex PCR; the TCRdb copy retains only in-frame clones and omits some. The sample includes about 370,000 clones, 75% to 90% of them seen just once. The sample consisted of PBMCs or T cells enriched from blood (not recorded which). This chain links TRBV7-6 with TRBJ2-7; 8 bases align to TRBD1. The receptor was isolated from a young man who had recovered from COVID-19. In nucleotides, the CDR3 is TGTGCCAGCAGCTTGGACAGGGAGTCATACGAGCAGTACTTC. As protein: CASSLDRESYEQYF.